Reported below is one T cell receptor beta chain. The PCR contained 60 Vbeta and 13 Jbeta primers. Assay used: immunoSEQ multiplex PCR; TCRdb lists only in-frame clones, some missing. The sample lists some 91,000 clones; approximately 80% were seen once. Germline V gene sequence: CDR1 MNHNY, CDR2 SVGAGI (reference sequence). Trimming took off 10 bases at V and 5 bases at J, with 21 bases between the two ends. The length of the CDR3 is 14 residues. This sample is drawn from a study of cytomegalovirus exposure and HLA in healthy donors. The V gene is TRBV6-6, the J gene TRBJ2-7, with D tentatively TRBD1 (6 bases). Sequencing input: PBMCs. The sequence was obtained from a man aged 40-50 years in good health and CMV-seronegative. In DNA form, the CDR3 reads TGTGCCACCATAATTAAGGGGGTTAGGGACGAGCAGTACTTC. Translation: CATIIKGVRDEQYF.